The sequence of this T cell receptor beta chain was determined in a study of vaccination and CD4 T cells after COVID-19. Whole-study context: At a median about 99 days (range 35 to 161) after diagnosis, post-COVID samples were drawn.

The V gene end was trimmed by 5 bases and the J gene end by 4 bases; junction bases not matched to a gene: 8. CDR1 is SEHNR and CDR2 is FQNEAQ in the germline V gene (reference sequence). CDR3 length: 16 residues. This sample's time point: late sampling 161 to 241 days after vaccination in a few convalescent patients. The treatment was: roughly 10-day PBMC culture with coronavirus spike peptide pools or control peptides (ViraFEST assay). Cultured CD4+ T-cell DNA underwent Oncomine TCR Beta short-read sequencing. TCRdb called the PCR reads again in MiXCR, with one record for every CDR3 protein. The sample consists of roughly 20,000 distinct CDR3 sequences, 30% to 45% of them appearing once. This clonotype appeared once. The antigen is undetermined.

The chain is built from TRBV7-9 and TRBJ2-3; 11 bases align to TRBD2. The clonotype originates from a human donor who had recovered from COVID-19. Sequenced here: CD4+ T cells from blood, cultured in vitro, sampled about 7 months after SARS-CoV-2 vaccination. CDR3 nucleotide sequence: TGTGCCAGCAGCCTTACTAGCGGGAGCGCTCCAGATACGCAGTATTTT. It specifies CASSLTSGSAPDTQYF. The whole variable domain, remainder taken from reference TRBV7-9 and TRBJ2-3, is DTGVSQNPRHKITKRGQNVTFRCDPISEHNRLYWYRQTLGQGPEFLTYFQNEAQLEKSRLLSDRFSAERPKGSFSTLEIQRTEQGDSAMYLCASSLTSGSAPDTQYFGPGTRLTVL.